In its sample, the clone carrying this T cell receptor beta chain was seen once. This sample is drawn from a study of T cell responses to AZD1222 COVID-19 vaccine. Using immunoSEQ multiplex PCR, the repertoire was profiled, and TCRdb retains in-frame clones only, with some absent. The sample contains approximately 190,000 clones, 90% to 95% of which appear only once. The clonotype was recovered from an adult in good health. The sequencing here drew on peripheral blood, taken on day 0 of AZD1222 vaccination.

CDR3 region: CASSMVRTSTEAFF. The CDR3 bases are TGTGCCAGTAGTATGGTGCGAACCAGCACTGAAGCTTTCTTT. This chain links TRBV19 with TRBJ1-1, with no clear D. The germline V and J ends were trimmed by 3 bases and 4 bases, with 12 bases remaining between them. CDR3 length: 14 residues. Germline V lookup: CDR1 LNHDA, CDR2 SQIVND (reference sequence).